A single sample gave rise to the 11 T cell receptor beta chains below, sequenced in a study of blood T cells in healthy people across ages. The use of a sample-barcoded 5' primer and a J-beta primer mix characterized a second PCR of 7 to 11 cycles. Via MiXCR, TCRdb re-called the 5' RACE reads, giving one row per CDR3 protein. The data hold about 780,000 distinct CDR3 sequences, with approximately 65% observed a single time. The sample taken for sequencing was blood. These receptors were obtained from a man aged 30-40 years in good health.

This clonotype was seen more than once but under ten times. The chain is built from TRBV6-1 and TRBJ2-4; 8 positions match TRBD2. The DNA end favors TRBJ2-7, so the J call may be wrong. The CDR3 is 14 residues long. From germline, CDR1 is MNHNS and CDR2 SASEGT. The CDR3 loop reads CASSEPGGGYEQYF. The CDR3 DNA follows: TGTGCCAGCAGTGAACCGGGAGGGGGGTACGAGCAGTACTTC.

V usage is TRBV6-2 or TRBV6-3 and J usage is TRBJ2-3; no clear D gene. This CDR3 region has 15 residues. V lost 2 bases, J lost 0 bases, and 9 bases lay in between. Germline values: CDR1 MNHEY, CDR2 SVGEGT. The CDR3 coding sequence is TGTGCCAGCAGTTACCAGCACCGAAGCACAGATACGCAGTATTTT. It specifies CASSYQHRSTDTQYF.

This clonotype appeared a single time. The genes are TRBV5-1 and TRBJ1-4, with D possibly TRBD1 on 5 matching bases. Germline V gene sequence: CDR1 SGHRS, CDR2 YFSETQ. V dropped 4 bases and J dropped 5 bases, with 9 bases sitting between them. There are 13 residues in the CDR3. CDR3 protein: CASSRDENEKLFF. CDR3 sequence (DNA): TGCGCCAGCAGCCGGGACGAGAATGAAAAACTGTTTTTT.

This clonotype came up a few times. The chain has TRBV3-1 and TRBJ2-5; D unresolved. This CDR3 has 15 amino acids. From germline, CDR1 is LGHDT and CDR2 YNNKEL (reference sequence). With 0 bases removed from V and 4 bases from J, the gap between germline ends came to 12 bases. The CDR3 is CASSQDGTRRETQYF. The CDR3 DNA reads as TGTGCCAGCAGCCAAGATGGCACACGTCGAGAGACCCAGTACTTC.

This chain connects TRBV6-1 to TRBJ2-7; TRBD1 or TRBD2 may be the D gene (5 bases each). There are 15 residues in the CDR3. V lost 6 bases, J lost 0 bases, and 15 bases lay in between. Germline CDR1 MNHNS, CDR2 SASEGT. The CDR3 sequence is CASRDGTAASYEQYF. In nucleotides, the CDR3 is TGTGCCAGCAGGGATGGGACGGCGGCCTCCTACGAGCAGTACTTC.

This clonotype was seen only a few times. The V call is TRBV5-1, the J call TRBJ1-2, with D possibly being TRBD1 (5 bases). This CDR3 has 15 residues. Germline V gene lookup returns CDR1 SGHRS and CDR2 YFSETQ. Trimming removed 1 base at V and 4 bases at J, with 14 bases between. CDR3 nucleotides: TGCGCCAGCAGCTTGACGGCAGGGCGCCCCTATGGCTACACCTTC. Encoded protein: CASSLTAGRPYGYTF. The variable domain in full, completed from reference TRBV5-1 and TRBJ1-2, reads KAGVTQTPRYLIKTRGQQVTLSCSPISGHRSVSWYQQTPGQGLQFLFEYFSETQRNKGNFPGRFSGRQFSNSRSEMNVSTLELGDSALYLCASSLTAGRPYGYTFGSGTRLTVV.

The V gene is TRBV29-1, the J gene TRBJ1-4; possibly TRBD1 for D (6 bases). The length of the CDR3 is 13 residues. The V gene's germline CDR1 is SQVTM and CDR2 ANQGSEA. The V gene lost 6 bases and the J gene lost 3 bases, with 11 bases spanning the gap. CDR3 in DNA: TGCAGCGTACTAACAGGGTCTAATGAAAAACTGTTTTTT. It translates to CSVLTGSNEKLFF.

The V gene is TRBV6-2 or TRBV6-3, the J gene TRBJ2-6; D is unclear. Per the germline V gene, CDR1 is MNHEY and CDR2 is SVGEGT. The V end lost 8 bases, the J end lost 2 bases, and 4 bases lay between the germline ends. The CDR3 runs to 12 residues. CDR3 DNA sequence: TGTGCCAGCCTTACTGGGGCCAACGTCCTGACTTTC. This codes for CASLTGANVLTF.

This rearrangement joins TRBV4-2 to TRBJ1-4; the D gene is possibly TRBD1 (6 bases). The ends were cut back, 1 base at V and 8 bases at J, with 11 bases in the middle. Germline V gene data show CDR1 as LGHNA and CDR2 as YNFKEQ. This CDR3 contains 14 residues. CDR3 amino acids: CASSQGDTIEKLFF. The CDR3 DNA sequence: TGTGCCAGCAGCCAAGGGGACACTATAGAAAAACTGTTTTTT.

This clonotype was observed a few times. This sequence joins TRBV12-3 or TRBV12-4 and TRBJ2-3; 10 bases are shared with TRBD1. J was trimmed by 6 bases and V by 8 bases; bases with no gene match: 8. This CDR3 spans 14 amino acids. CDR3 sequence (DNA): TGTGCCAGCTGTGGACAGGGGGTTCCGGATACGCAGTATTTT. This gives the protein CASCGQGVPDTQYF.

This chain links TRBV9 with TRBJ2-5; D may match TRBD1 or TRBD2 (6 bases each). Trimming cost V 3 bases and J 2 bases, with 14 bases left between them. The CDR3 runs to 15 residues. CDR1 SGDLS and CDR2 YYNGEE come from the germline V gene. The CDR3 here is CASSASGGLQETQYF. The CDR3 coding sequence is TGTGCCAGCAGCGCCTCCGGGGGCCTACAAGAGACCCAGTACTTC. Full variable domain (outside the CDR3, taken from reference TRBV9 and TRBJ2-5): DSGVTQTPKHLITATGQRVTLRCSPRSGDLSVYWYQQSLDQGLQFLIQYYNGEERAKGNILERFSAQQFPDLHSELNLSSLELGDSALYFCASSASGGLQETQYFGPGTRLLVL.